These 7 T cell receptor beta chains originate from one sample sequenced in a study of molecular identifiers for immune sequencing clone quantification. TCRdb reprocessed the PCR reads via MiXCR and lists one record per CDR3 protein. The table shows 250,000 to 350,000 distinct CDR3 sequences, with about 20% occurring only once. The material sequenced was naive CD8+ T cells from blood, with Jurkat cell RNA spiked in. Subset indicated: FACS-sorted CD8+CD4-CCR7+CD45RA+ naive T cells. These TCRs come from a human donor in good health. Some libraries in this study had Jurkat cell RNA spiked in.

This clonotype has more than one count but fewer than ten. The chain carries TRBV14 and TRBJ2-7; 9 bases are a match to TRBD1. The germline V gene has CDR1 SGHDN and CDR2 FVKESK. The CDR3 is 15 residues long. The trim removed 2 bases at V and 0 bases at J, leaving 2 bases unmatched. CDR3 loop: CASSQTQGASYEQYF. The CDR3 nucleotides are TGTGCCAGCAGCCAAACACAGGGGGCCTCCTACGAGCAGTACTTC.

As regards this clonotype: One base away lies a much larger clone, so this may be a sequencing read error. This sequence joins TRBV24-1 and TRBJ2-1; either TRBD1 or TRBD2 may fit D (5 bases each). Trimming removed 6 bases from V and 7 bases from J, with 12 bases in between. The CDR3 extends over 13 amino acids. CDR1 is KGHDR, CDR2 SFDVKD, per germline. The CDR3 reads CATSTGGVNEQFF. The DNA of the CDR3 is TGTGCCACCAGTACTGGGGGAGTTAATGAGCAGTTCTTC.

Note on this clonotype: Given a much more abundant clone one base away, this may be a read error. CDR3 coding DNA: TGTGCCGGCAGCAATGGACAGGGTCCGGGAGAGACCCAGTACTTC. This gives the protein CAGSNGQGPGETQYF. V is TRBV7-3 and J is TRBJ2-5; 8 nucleotides align to TRBD1. Germline CDR1 and CDR2: SGHTA and FQGTGA. The CDR3 is made up of 15 amino acids.

A few counts support this clonotype. The chain has TRBV4-1 and TRBJ1-5, with unresolved D. There are 14 residues in the CDR3. Germline CDR1 reads MGHRA; CDR2 reads YSYEKL. Trimming removed 2 bases from V and 4 bases from J, with 9 bases in between. CDR3 in amino acids: CASSQWSENQPQHF. The DNA for the CDR3 is TGCGCCAGCAGCCAATGGTCAGAAAATCAGCCCCAGCATTTT.

Worth noting for this clonotype: The junction differs from germline at one of its ends, possibly a read error. V and J are TRBV18 and TRBJ2-3; D remains ambiguous. The length of the CDR3 is 12 residues. Per the germline V gene, CDR1 is KGHSH and CDR2 is LQKENI. DNA of the CDR3: TGTGCCAGCTCACCAGGGCGGTTCCCCAGTCATTTT. This translates into CASSPGRFPSHF.

The sample holds a few counts of this clonotype. The gene calls are TRBV7-9 and TRBJ2-7, with D maybe TRBD1 (6 bases). The germline V and J ends were trimmed by 4 bases and 0 bases, with 13 bases remaining between them. The germline V gene has CDR1 SEHNR and CDR2 FQNEAQ (reference sequence). This CDR3 spans 15 amino acids. The CDR3 nucleotides are TGTGCCAGCAGCTCCGGACAGTCTTACTCCTACGAGCAGTACTTC. Amino acids: CASSSGQSYSYEQYF.

This clonotype showed up just once. It may be a read error: a sequence one base away is much more abundant. The genes are TRBV7-9 and TRBJ2-5; D is undetermined. The CDR3 is 14 amino acids. Germline lookup yields CDR1 SEHNR and CDR2 FQNEAQ (reference sequence). The CDR3 loop reads CASSLVVVREAQYF. For the CDR3, the DNA is TGTGCCAGCAGCTTAGTTGTGGTCCGAGAGGCCCAGTACTTC.